This paragraph covers one T cell receptor beta chain sequence. Frequency alone marks this clonotype as large (0.1 to 1%); no count is stored. Which antigen it targets is not known. Parkinson's disease patients were included as a neurodegenerative disease comparison group, since antigen-specific T cells had previously been reported in Parkinson's disease blood. All participants were free of acute infectious disease and in good physical condition. Neurodegeneration in patients was confirmed with biomarkers including neurofilament, amyloid-beta and tau. For droplet-based sequencing, live CSF cells were sorted using a live/dead marker. To pellet immune cells, CSF obtained by lumbar puncture was centrifuged at 300g. CSF samples were checked for red blood cells, and any sample contaminated with blood was excluded. CSF cells were cryopreserved in freezing medium, frozen overnight at -80 °C, and then stored in liquid nitrogen. Before analysis, CSF samples had been stored for less than seven months.

The CDR3 holds 14 amino acids from the cysteine to the phenylalanine. No DNA accompanies this entry. This record belongs to a study of CD8 T cells in cerebrospinal fluid in Alzheimer's disease (dated by TCRdb to the early 2020s). Describing the broader study: To assess CSF T cell clonal expansion, the study used two single-cell approaches: plate-based nested PCR sequencing and droplet-based sequencing. This study tested whether clonally expanded T cells could be found in cerebrospinal fluid from healthy elderly individuals and from patients with neurodegenerative disease. The droplet-based CSF analysis comparing patients with controls included about 9 healthy controls (nearly 11,000 cells) and about 9 patients with MCI or Alzheimer's disease (about 9,900 cells). A total of 20 to 30 samples were covered by the CSF gene-expression analysis, which included Parkinson's disease patients. What the authors observed across the whole study: The authors warned that finding EBV-specific TCRs in CSF does not prove a causal connection between EBV and Alzheimer's disease. In patients with MCI or Alzheimer's disease, the biggest CSF clone accounted for a larger percentage of TCRs than in controls. Only samples with detectable clones (approximately 11 healthy, 5 MCI, 5 AD, 6 PD) were included in the overall clonality comparison. In pooled data, a highly expanded clone (at least 3% of TCRs) was found in 1 of 10 healthy subjects versus 4 of 6 Alzheimer's patients. The EBV-specific clones were neither the most highly expanded clones nor enriched among patients.

Receptor libraries were prepared by 10x single-cell sequencing. 10X Genomics single-cell V(D)J and 5' gene-expression libraries were used to profile CSF cells. An Illumina NextSeq550 was used to sequence the CSF single-cell TCR libraries. The paper's data handling went like this. After V(D)J reads were mapped to the vdj-GRCh38 alts ensemble 2.0.0 reference, the Cell Ranger vdj pipeline was used to analyse the reads. Cell barcodes sharing the same set of productive CDR3 nucleotide sequences were defined as clonotypes. Clonotype information was added to Seurat v3.0 gene-expression metadata to link clonality with transcriptional profiles. CSF cells with more than 1,800 genes, more than 7,500 UMIs or more than 10% mitochondrial reads were excluded. To find TCRs with known antigen specificity, CDR3-beta sequences were matched against VDJdb. Only TCRs with complete alpha and beta chains were included in the network analysis of clone sharing, which used the R package qgraph. TCRdb reanalyzed the reads, keeping one entry per CDR3 protein sequence and omitting DNA. None of the V and J calls come from the authors' own analysis; TCRdb made them. Per the sample table, the count is 860 or so distinct CDR3 sequences. Clones ranked in the top ten supply roughly an eighth of the sample.

The TCR comes from a human donor with Parkinson's disease. The rearrangement combines TRBV12-3 or TRBV12-4 with TRBJ1-1; with no DNA, the TCRdb D assignment of TRBD1 cannot be verified. Source material: cerebrospinal fluid. The CDR3 is CASSPDRPGTEAFF.